These 2 T cell receptor beta chains share one sample of origin, sequenced in a study of blood T cell repertoires in COVID-19. TCRdb's table, derived via immunoSEQ multiplex PCR, lists solely in-frame clones and lacks some. The sample contains around 370,000 clones, 88% of which appear only once. Specimen: PBMCs or T cells enriched from blood (not recorded which). The receptor set was obtained from a woman aged 18-29 years who had recovered from COVID-19.

This clone was recorded a few times. Additional DNA sequences in this sample encode the identical CDR3. The genes are TRBV5-1 and TRBJ1-1; no reliable D call. The CDR3 is 15 residues long. From germline, CDR1 is SGHRS and CDR2 YFSETQ. V lost 0 bases and J lost 0, with 9 bases in between. In DNA form, the CDR3 reads TGCGCCAGCAGCTTGGATTCGGGGATGAACACTGAAGCTTTCTTT. Translating gives CASSLDSGMNTEAFF.

The rearrangement joins TRBV27 to TRBJ2-1; 9 nucleotides agree with TRBD2. The CDR3 is 15 amino acids. V lost 3 bases to trimming and J lost 5 bases; unmatched junction nucleotides: 5. Per the germline V gene, CDR1 is MNHEY and CDR2 is SMNVEV (reference sequence). The CDR3 DNA reads as TGTGCCAGCAGTTTTAGCGGGGGAACTAACAATGAGCAGTTCTTC. As protein: CASSFSGGTNNEQFF.